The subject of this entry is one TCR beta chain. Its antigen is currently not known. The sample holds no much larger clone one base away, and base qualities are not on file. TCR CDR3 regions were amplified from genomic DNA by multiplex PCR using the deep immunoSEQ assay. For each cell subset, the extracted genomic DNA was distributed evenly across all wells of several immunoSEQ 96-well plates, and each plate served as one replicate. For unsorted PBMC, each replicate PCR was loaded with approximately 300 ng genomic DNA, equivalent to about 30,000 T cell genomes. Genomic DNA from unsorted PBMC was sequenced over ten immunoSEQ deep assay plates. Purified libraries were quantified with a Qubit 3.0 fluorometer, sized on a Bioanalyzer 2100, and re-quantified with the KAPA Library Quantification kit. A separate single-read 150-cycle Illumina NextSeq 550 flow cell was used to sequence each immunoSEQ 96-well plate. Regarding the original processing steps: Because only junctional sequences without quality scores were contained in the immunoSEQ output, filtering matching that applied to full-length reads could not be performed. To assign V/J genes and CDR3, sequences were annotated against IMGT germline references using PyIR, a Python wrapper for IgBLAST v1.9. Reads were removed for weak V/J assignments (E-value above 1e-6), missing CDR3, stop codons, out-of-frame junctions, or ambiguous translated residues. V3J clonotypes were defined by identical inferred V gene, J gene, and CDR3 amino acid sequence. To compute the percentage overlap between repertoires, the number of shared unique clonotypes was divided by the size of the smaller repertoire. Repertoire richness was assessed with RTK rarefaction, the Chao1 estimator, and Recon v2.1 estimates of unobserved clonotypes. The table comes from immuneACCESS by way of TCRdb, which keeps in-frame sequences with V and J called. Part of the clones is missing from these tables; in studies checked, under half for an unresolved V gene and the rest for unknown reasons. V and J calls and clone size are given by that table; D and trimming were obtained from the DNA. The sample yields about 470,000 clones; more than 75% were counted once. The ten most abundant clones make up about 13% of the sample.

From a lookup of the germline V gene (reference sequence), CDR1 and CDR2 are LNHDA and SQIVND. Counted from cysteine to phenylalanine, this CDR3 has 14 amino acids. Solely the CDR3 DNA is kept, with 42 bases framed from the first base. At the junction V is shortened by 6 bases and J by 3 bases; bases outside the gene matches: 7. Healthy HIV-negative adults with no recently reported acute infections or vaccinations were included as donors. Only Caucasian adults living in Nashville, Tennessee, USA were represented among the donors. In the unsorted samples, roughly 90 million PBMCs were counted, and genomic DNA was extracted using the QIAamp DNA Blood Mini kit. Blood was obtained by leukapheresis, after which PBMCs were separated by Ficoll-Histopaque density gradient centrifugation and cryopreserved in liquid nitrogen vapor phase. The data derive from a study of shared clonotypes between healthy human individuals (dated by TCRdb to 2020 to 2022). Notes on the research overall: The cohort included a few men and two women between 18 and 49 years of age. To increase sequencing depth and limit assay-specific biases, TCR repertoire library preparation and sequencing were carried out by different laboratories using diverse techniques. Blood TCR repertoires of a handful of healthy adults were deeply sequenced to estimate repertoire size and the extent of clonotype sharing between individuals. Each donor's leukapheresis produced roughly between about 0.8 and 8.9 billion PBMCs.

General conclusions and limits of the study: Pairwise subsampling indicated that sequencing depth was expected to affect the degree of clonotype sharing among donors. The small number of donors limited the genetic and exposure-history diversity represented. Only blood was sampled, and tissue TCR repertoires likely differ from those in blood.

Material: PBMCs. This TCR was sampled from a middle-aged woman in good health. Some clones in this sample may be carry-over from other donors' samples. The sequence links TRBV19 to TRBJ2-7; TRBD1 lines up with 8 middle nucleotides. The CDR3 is CASSLGQGGYEQYF. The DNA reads TGTGCCAGTAGCCTAGGACAGGGCGGCTACGAGCAGTACTTC.